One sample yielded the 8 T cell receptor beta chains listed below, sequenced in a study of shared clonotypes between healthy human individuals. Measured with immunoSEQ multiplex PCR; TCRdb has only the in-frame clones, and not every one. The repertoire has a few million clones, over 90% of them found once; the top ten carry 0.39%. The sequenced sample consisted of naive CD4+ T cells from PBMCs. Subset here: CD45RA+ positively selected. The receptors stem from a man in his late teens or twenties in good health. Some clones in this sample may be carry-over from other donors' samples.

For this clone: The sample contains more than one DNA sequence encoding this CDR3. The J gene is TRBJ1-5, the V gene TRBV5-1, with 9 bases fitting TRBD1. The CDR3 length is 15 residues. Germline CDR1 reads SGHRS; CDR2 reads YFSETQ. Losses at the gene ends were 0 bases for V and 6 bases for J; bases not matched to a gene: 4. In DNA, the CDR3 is TGCGCCAGCAGCTTGGGACAGGGGGAAGGTCAGCCCCAGCATTTT. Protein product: CASSLGQGEGQPQHF.

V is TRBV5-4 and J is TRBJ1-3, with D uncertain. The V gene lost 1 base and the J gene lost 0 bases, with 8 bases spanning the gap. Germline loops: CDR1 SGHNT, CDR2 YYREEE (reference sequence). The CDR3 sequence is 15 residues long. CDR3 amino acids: CASSLTGSSGNTIYF. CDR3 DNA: TGTGCCAGCAGCTTGACCGGGAGCTCTGGAAACACCATATATTTT.

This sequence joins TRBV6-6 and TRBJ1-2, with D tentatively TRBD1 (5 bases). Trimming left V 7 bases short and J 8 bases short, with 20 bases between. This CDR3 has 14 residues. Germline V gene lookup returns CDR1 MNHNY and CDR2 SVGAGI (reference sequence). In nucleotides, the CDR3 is TGTGCCAGCACCAACATCCACCCGGGGGGAGGCTACACCTTC. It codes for CASTNIHPGGGYTF.

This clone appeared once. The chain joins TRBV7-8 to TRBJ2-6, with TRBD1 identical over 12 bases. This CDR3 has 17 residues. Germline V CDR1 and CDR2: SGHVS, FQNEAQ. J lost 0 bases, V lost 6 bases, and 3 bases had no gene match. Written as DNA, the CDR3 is TGTGCCAGCAGACCGGGACAGGGGGCCTCTGGGGCCAACGTCCTGACTTTC. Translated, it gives CASRPGQGASGANVLTF.

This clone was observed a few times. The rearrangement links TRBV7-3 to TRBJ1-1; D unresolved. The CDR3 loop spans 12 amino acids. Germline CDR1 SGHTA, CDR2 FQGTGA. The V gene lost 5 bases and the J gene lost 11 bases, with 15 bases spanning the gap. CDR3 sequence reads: CASSPLSTRAFF. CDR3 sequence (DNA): TGTGCCAGCAGCCCCCTTTCGACTAGGGCTTTCTTT.

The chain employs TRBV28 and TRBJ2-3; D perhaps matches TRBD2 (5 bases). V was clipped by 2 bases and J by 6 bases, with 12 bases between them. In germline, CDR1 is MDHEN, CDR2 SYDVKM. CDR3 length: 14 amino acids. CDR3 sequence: CASSLQQPGDTQYF. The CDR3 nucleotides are TGTGCCAGCAGTTTACAACAGCCGGGGGATACGCAGTATTTT.

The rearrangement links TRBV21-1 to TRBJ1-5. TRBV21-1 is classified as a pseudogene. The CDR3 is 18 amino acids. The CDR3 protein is CASSKGTPEGYSNQPQHF. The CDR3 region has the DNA TGTGCCAGCAGCAAAGGGACACCTGAGGGATATAGCAATCAGCCCCAGCATTTT.

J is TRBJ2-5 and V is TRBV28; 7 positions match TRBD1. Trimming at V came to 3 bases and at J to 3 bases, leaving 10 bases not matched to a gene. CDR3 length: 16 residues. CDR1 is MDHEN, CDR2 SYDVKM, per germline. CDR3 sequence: CASSFALRDRKETQYF. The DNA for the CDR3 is TGTGCCAGCAGTTTCGCCCTGAGGGACAGAAAAGAGACCCAGTACTTC.